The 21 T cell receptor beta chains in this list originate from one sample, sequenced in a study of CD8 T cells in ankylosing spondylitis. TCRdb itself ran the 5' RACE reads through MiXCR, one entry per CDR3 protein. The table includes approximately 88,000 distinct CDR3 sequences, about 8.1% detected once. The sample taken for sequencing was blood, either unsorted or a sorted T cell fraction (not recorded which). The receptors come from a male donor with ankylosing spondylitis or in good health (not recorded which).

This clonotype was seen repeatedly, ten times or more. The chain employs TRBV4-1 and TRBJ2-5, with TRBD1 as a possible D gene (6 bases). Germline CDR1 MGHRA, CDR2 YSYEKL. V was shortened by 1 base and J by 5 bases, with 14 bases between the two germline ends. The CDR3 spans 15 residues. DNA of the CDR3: TGCGCCAGCAGCCAAGGAGTAGTTGGGGGCGAGACCCAGTACTTC. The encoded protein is CASSQGVVGGETQYF.

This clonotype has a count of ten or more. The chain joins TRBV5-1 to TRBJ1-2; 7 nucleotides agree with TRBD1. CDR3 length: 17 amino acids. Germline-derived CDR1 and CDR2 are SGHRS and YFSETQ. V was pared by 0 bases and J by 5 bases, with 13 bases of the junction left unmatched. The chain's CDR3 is CASSLDPQGRGLYGYTF. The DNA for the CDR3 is TGCGCCAGCAGCTTGGACCCACAGGGGCGGGGGCTTTATGGCTACACCTTC.

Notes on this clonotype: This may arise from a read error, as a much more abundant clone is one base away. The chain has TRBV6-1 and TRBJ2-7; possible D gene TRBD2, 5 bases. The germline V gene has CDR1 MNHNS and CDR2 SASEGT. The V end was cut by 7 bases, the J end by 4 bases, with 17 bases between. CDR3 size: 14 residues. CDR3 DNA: TGTGCCAGCAATATACCCGGAGCGGAGTACGAGCAGTACTTC. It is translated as CASNIPGAEYEQYF.

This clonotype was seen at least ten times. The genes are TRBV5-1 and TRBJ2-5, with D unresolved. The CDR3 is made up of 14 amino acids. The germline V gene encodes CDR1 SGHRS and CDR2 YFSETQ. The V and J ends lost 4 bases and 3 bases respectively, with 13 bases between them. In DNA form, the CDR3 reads TGCGCCAGCAGCCCGGCAGGAGCAGAAGAGACCCAGTACTTC. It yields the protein CASSPAGAEETQYF.

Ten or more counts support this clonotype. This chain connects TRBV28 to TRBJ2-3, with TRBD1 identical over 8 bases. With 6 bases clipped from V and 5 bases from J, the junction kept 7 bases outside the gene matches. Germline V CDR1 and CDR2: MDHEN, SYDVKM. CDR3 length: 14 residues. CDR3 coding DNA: TGTGCCAGCAGCCCGCGGACAGGGTTAGATACGCAGTATTTT. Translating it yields CASSPRTGLDTQYF. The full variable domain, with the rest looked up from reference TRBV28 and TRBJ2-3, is DVKVTQSSRYLVKRTGEKVFLECVQDMDHENMFWYRQDPGLGLRLIYFSYDVKMKEKGDIPEGYSVSREKKERFSLILESASTNQTSMYLCASSPRTGLDTQYFGPGTRLTVL.

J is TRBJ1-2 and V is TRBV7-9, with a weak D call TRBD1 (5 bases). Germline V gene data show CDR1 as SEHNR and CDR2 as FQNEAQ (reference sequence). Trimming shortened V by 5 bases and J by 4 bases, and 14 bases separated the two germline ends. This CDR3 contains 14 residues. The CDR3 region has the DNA TGTGCCAGCAGCCCAGGGTCGAACTCCTATGGCTACACCTTC. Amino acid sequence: CASSPGSNSYGYTF.

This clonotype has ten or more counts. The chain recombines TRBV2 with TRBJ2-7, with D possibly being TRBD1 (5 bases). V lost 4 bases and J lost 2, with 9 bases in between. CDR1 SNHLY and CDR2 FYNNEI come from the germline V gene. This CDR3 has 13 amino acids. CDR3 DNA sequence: TGTGCCAGCAGTGGACAGAATGCCTACGAGCAGTACTTC. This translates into CASSGQNAYEQYF. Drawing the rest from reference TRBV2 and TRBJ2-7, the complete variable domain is EPEVTQTPSHQVTQMGQEVILRCVPISNHLYFYWYRQILGQKVEFLVSFYNNEISEKSEIFDDQFSVERPDGSNFTLKIRSTKLEDSAMYFCASSGQNAYEQYFGPGTRLTVT.

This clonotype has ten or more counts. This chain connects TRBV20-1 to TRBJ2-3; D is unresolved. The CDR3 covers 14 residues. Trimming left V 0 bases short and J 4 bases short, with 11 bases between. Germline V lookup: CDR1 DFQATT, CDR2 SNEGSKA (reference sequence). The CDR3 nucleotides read TGCAGTGCTAGAGATCAAGGAAGCTCAGATACGCAGTATTTT. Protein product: CSARDQGSSDTQYF.

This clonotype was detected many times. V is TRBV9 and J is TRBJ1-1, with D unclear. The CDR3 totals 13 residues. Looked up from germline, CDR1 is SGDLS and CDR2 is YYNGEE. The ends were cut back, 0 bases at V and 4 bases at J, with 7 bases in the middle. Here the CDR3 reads CASSVDWSTEAFF. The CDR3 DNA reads TGTGCCAGCAGCGTAGATTGGAGCACTGAAGCTTTCTTT.

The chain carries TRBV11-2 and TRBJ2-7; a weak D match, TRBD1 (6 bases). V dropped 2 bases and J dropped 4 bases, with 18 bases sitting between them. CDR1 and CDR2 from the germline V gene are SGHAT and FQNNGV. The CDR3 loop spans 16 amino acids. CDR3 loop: CASSLKYAYREYEQYF. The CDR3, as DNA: TGTGCCAGCAGCTTAAAGTATGCTTACAGGGAATACGAGCAGTACTTC.

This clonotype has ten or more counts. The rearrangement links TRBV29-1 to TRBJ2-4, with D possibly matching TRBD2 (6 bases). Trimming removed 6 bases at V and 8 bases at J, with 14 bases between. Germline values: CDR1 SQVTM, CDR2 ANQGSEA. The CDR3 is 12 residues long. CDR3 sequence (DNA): TGCAGCGTCCCCGTAGGAGGGGACATTCAGTACTTC. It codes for CSVPVGGDIQYF.

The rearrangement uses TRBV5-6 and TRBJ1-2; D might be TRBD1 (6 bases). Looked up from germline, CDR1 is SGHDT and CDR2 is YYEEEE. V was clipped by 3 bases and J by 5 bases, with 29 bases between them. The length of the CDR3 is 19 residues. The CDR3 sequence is CASSSVRRQGTSFLYGYTF. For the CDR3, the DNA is TGTGCCAGCAGCTCGGTTCGGCGGCAGGGGACCAGTTTCTTATATGGCTACACCTTC.

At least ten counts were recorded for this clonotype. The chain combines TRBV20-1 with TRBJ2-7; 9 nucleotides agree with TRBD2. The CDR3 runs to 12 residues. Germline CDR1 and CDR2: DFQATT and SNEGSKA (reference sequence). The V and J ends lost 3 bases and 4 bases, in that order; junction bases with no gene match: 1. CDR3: CSASSGGYEQYF. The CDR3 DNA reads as TGCAGTGCTAGTAGCGGGGGTTACGAGCAGTACTTC.

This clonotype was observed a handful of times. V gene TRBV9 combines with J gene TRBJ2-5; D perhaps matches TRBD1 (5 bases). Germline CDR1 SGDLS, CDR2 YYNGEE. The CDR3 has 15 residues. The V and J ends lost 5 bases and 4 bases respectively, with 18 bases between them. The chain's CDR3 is CASSIEGVWGETQYF. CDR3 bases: TGTGCCAGCAGTATAGAAGGGGTATGGGGAGAGACCCAGTACTTC.

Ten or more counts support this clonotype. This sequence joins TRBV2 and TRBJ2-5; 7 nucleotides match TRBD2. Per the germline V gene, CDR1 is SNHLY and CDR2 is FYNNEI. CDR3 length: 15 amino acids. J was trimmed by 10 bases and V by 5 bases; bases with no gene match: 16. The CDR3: CASSRNTGPRGVQYF. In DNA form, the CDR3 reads TGTGCCAGCAGTAGGAATACAGGTCCACGGGGGGTCCAGTACTTC.

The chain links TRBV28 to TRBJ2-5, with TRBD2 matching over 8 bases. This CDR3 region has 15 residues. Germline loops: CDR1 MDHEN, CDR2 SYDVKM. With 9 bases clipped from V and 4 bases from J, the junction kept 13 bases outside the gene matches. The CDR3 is CASANTGGPGETQYF. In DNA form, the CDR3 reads TGTGCCAGTGCTAACACGGGGGGGCCGGGAGAGACCCAGTACTTC.

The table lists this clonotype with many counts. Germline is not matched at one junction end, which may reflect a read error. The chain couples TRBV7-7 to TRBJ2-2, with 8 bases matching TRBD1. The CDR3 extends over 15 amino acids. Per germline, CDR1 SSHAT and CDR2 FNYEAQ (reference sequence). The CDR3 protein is CASSFQGADTGELFF. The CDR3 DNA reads TGTGCTAGCAGCTTCCAGGGGGCTGACACCGGGGAGCTGTTTTTT.

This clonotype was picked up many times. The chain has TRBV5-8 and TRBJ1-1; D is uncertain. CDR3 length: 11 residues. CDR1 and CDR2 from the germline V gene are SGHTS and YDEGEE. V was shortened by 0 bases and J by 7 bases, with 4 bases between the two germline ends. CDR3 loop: CASSLVLEAFF. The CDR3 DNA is TGTGCCAGCAGCTTGGTTCTTGAAGCTTTCTTT.

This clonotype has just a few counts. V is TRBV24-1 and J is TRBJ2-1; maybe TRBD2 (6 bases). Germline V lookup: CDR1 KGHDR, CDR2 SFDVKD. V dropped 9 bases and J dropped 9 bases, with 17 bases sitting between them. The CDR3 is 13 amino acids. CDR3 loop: CATFRDLEGEQFF. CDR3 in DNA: TGTGCCACCTTCCGGGACTTGGAGGGTGAGCAGTTCTTC.

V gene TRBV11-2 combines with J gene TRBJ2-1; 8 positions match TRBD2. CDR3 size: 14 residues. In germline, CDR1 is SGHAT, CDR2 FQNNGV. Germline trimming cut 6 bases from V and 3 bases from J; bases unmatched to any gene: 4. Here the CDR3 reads CASRPSGYYNEQFF. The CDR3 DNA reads TGTGCCAGCAGACCTAGCGGGTACTACAATGAGCAGTTCTTC.

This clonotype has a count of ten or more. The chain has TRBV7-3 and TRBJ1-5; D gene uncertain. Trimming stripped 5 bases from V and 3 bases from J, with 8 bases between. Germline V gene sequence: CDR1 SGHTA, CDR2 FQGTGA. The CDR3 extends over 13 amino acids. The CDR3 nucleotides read TGTGCCAGCAGCGCTGACAACAATCAGCCCCAGCATTTT. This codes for CASSADNNQPQHF.